Listed below are T cell receptor beta chains from one sample, sequenced in a study of memory CD4+ T cells and cytomegalovirus serostatus. Profiled with immunoSEQ multiplex PCR; TCRdb holds only in-frame clones, not every one. The sample includes under 80,000 clones, more than 75% seen only once; the top ten take more than 0.8%. Sequencing was performed on memory CD4+ T cells from blood. These TCRs come from an adult in good health and CMV-seronegative. Both conserved end residues are trimmed from each CDR3. The D gene is left open where the match is weak. The size field is filled for only some rows; it gives once, few, many or a size class.

CDR3aa	v_gene	abundance	j_gene	d_gene
ASSQQETQY	TRBV7-2	-	TRBJ2-5	-
ASKRGVGTEAF	TRBV19	-	TRBJ1-1	-
ASSPAGRGGTYEQY	TRBV18	-	TRBJ2-7	-
AWSPLGSGPNNEQF	TRBV30	few	TRBJ2-1	-
ASSRLGTSGTDTQY	TRBV28	-	TRBJ2-3	TRBD2
ASSWDIGEQY	TRBV2	-	TRBJ2-7	-
ASGRDREDGYT	TRBV2	-	TRBJ1-2	TRBD1
ATSRTGPTDTQY	TRBV15	-	TRBJ2-3	-
AWSLEGNSGYT	TRBV30	medium-sized	TRBJ1-2	-
ASSFSSGSADTQY	TRBV7-9	-	TRBJ2-3	TRBD2
ASMGVRHLDYEQY	TRBV2	-	TRBJ2-7	-
ASTGLAGAPQF	TRBV6-5	-	TRBJ2-1	TRBD2
ASSQGWTGEHEQY	TRBV27	-	TRBJ2-7	TRBD1
ASRGGQEIGGYT	TRBV6-1	-	TRBJ1-2	-
ASSEFRYGYT	TRBV6-1	-	TRBJ1-2	-
ASREGVSLNNEQF	TRBV7-6	-	TRBJ2-1	-
ASSPRTNSNQPQH	TRBV5-6	-	TRBJ1-5	-
AWSALQLRETQY	TRBV30	-	TRBJ2-5	-
ASSQDWGLEANVLT	TRBV4-2	-	TRBJ2-6	-
ASSAGTGGLYT	TRBV7-9	-	TRBJ1-2	TRBD1
ASSATRTVNQPQH	TRBV6-5	-	TRBJ1-5	-
ASSLAWGGGEGETQY	TRBV28	-	TRBJ2-5	-
ATQPWRTSGTSDTQY	TRBV19	-	TRBJ2-3	TRBD2
ASSSDRGGYT	TRBV2	once	TRBJ1-2	TRBD1
ASRRTSSYEQY	TRBV6-6	-	TRBJ2-7	TRBD2
ASSLAWTSYEQY	TRBV5-1	few	TRBJ2-7	-
ASSRKGGAIEQY	TRBV5-6	-	TRBJ2-7	-
ASRRGTSGRSVGSTDTQY	TRBV2	once	TRBJ2-3	TRBD2
ASSKDTRGSLGAKNIQY	TRBV21-1	-	TRBJ2-4	-
AISDPTGRGKNEQF	TRBV10-3	once	TRBJ2-1	-
ASRRWETQY	TRBV6-6	-	TRBJ2-5	-
ASSIRAVDQPQH	TRBV19	-	TRBJ1-5	-
ASSRLGANYGYT	TRBV7-2	-	TRBJ1-2	-
ASSPDRRTNYGYT	TRBV19	-	TRBJ1-2	-
ASSLTGGASYEQY	TRBV11-2	-	TRBJ2-7	TRBD1
ASSLGGPTGTSQD	TRBV7-9	-	TRBJ2-5	TRBD2
ASRPTGTGELF	TRBV6-1	-	TRBJ2-2	-
ASSIGTLGGTDTQY	TRBV7-9	-	TRBJ2-3	-